The 23 T cell receptor beta chains in this list originate from one sample, sequenced in a study of human T cells and chemical hapten exposure. Each CDR3 protein gets one entry after TCRdb re-called the RACE reads with MiXCR. There are approximately 50,000 distinct CDR3 sequences in the sample; about 9.6% occur only once, and approximately 9.6% lies in the top ten. Time point specified: pre-sensitization, week 0. Treatment noted: therapeutic diphenylcyclopropenone sensitization with weekly scalp DPC. It was unfractionated whole blood from which total RNA was extracted. Sequenced here: whole blood, sampled in connection with sensitization to the hapten diphenylcyclopropenone (DPC). The receptors were gathered from a woman aged 30 to 39 with alopecia areata. Some clones in this sample may be carry-over from other donors' samples.

CDR3 amino acids: CASSLGQEYGYTF. For the CDR3, the DNA is TGTGCCAGCAGCTTAGGGCAGGAGTATGGCTACACCTTC. The J gene is TRBJ1-2, the V gene TRBV7-8; the D is unclear. With 1 base removed from V and 5 bases from J, the gap between germline ends came to 8 bases. CDR3 size: 13 residues. Germline V lookup: CDR1 SGHVS, CDR2 FQNEAQ.

This clonotype turned up a few times. The chain uses TRBV20-1 and TRBJ1-6; D is possibly TRBD1 (6 bases). Germline CDR1 is DFQATT and CDR2 is SNEGSKA (reference sequence). The CDR3 has 15 amino acids. V lost 8 bases and J 2 bases, leaving 16 bases between the germline ends. CDR3 sequence (DNA): TGCAGTCTCGCACCGCCAGGGGCCTATAATTCACCCCTCCACTTT. Its protein product is CSLAPPGAYNSPLHF.

The CDR3 DNA is TGTGCCAGCAGTGGACGGGTCCCATACAATGAGCAGTTCTTC. This sequence encodes CASSGRVPYNEQFF. The V call is TRBV27, the J call TRBJ2-1; D is undetermined. V was cut by 5 bases and J by 4 bases, with 12 bases left in between. Germline V gives CDR1 MNHEY, CDR2 SMNVEV (reference sequence). This CDR3 has 14 residues.

V and J are TRBV20-1 and TRBJ2-4; D may be TRBD2 (5 bases). The CDR3 length is 15 residues. Looked up from germline, CDR1 is DFQATT and CDR2 is SNEGSKA (reference sequence). The ends were cut back, 0 bases at V and 3 bases at J, with 12 bases in the middle. This chain's CDR3 is CSARDFTGYKNIQYF. The CDR3 DNA reads as TGCAGTGCTAGAGATTTCACGGGATACAAAAACATTCAGTACTTC.

Many counts were recorded for this clonotype. V gene TRBV12-3 or TRBV12-4 combines with J gene TRBJ2-5; TRBD2 matches at 7 bases. The CDR3 consists of 15 residues. V shed 4 bases, J shed 0 bases, and the junction held 5 bases outside the gene matches. CDR3 sequence: CASSSPGTNQETQYF. In nucleotides, the CDR3 is TGTGCCAGCAGTTCACCCGGGACTAACCAAGAGACCCAGTACTTC.

V is TRBV20-1 and J is TRBJ1-6; D perhaps matches TRBD1 (5 bases). The V and J ends lost 2 bases and 7 bases respectively, with 9 bases between them. From germline, CDR1 is DFQATT and CDR2 SNEGSKA (reference sequence). The CDR3 loop spans 13 amino acids. The chain's CDR3 is CSARSRGNSPLHF. CDR3 DNA: TGCAGTGCTAGAAGTCGGGGGAATTCACCCCTCCACTTT.

The gene calls are TRBV6-5 and TRBJ1-5, with D perhaps matching TRBD1 (5 bases). Germline loops: CDR1 MNHEY, CDR2 SVGAGI. This CDR3 contains 12 residues. V gave up 8 bases and J gave up 11 bases, with 16 bases separating them. The DNA for the CDR3 is TGTGCCAGCCACGGGCTCCTGGGGGCCCAGCATTTT. Protein: CASHGLLGAQHF.

In this sample, this clonotype turned up many times. V and J are TRBV14 and TRBJ1-6; D remains unclear. Germline V gene data show CDR1 as SGHDN and CDR2 as FVKESK. CDR3 length: 14 residues. Trimming cost V 1 base and J 4 bases, with 5 bases left between them. The DNA for the CDR3 is TGTGCCAGCAGCCAAGTTGGGTATAATTCACCCCTCCACTTT. The encoded protein is CASSQVGYNSPLHF.

On this clonotype itself: The junction and the germline gene differ at one end; a read error may be behind it. The rearrangement joins TRBV19 to TRBJ2-3; D gene uncertain. Germline CDR1 is LNHDA and CDR2 is SQIVND (reference sequence). CDR3 length: 11 amino acids. The CDR3 coding sequence is TGTGCCAGTAGTAATCTTAGCAGTAAGAATTTT. Amino acid sequence: CASSNLSSKNF.

The genes are TRBV11-2 and TRBJ1-1; 11 bases map to TRBD1. V trimming: 5 bases; J trimming: 7 bases; junction bases outside the gene matches: 9. There are 15 residues in the CDR3. Germline lookup yields CDR1 SGHAT and CDR2 FQNNGV. The DNA for the CDR3 is TGTGCCAGCAGCCTATGGACAGGGGGCAGCAGTGAAGCTTTCTTT. This codes for CASSLWTGGSSEAFF.

Remarks on this clonotype: This is likely a read error, given that the CDR3 carries no conserved phenylalanine or tryptophan at its end. This CDR3 is CASSLVSGPDTQYL. The CDR3 DNA reads as TGTGCCAGCAGCTTAGTTAGTGGCCCAGATACGCAGTATTTG. The chain couples TRBV7-2 to TRBJ2-3; D uncertain. The V end lost 1 base, the J end lost 4 bases, and 9 bases lay between the germline ends. Germline V gene lookup returns CDR1 SGHTA and CDR2 FQGNSA. The CDR3 loop spans 14 amino acids.

In its sample, this clonotype was seen many times. The gene calls are TRBV29-1 and TRBJ2-3, with D uncertain. The V end was cut by 1 base, the J end by 0 bases, with 5 bases between. This CDR3 is built from 13 residues. Germline CDR1 is SQVTM and CDR2 is ANQGSEA. CDR3 amino acids: CSVEVGSTDTQYF. The CDR3 nucleotides are TGCAGCGTTGAAGTCGGCAGCACAGATACGCAGTATTTT.

The rearrangement uses TRBV7-2 and TRBJ2-1; 8 bases map to TRBD2. After removal of 7 bases from V and 4 bases from J, the junction contained 9 bases not matched to a gene. Germline values: CDR1 SGHTA, CDR2 FQGNSA. This CDR3 has 15 amino acids. Here the CDR3 reads CASTQSASGYNEQFF. The CDR3 nucleotides read TGTGCCAGCACCCAGTCCGCTAGCGGGTACAATGAGCAGTTCTTC.

The sample holds one count of this clonotype. The chain uses TRBV20-1 and TRBJ2-7, with D perhaps TRBD1 (5 bases). V lost 6 bases and J 3 bases, leaving 12 bases between the germline ends. The CDR3 runs 12 residues. Germline CDR1 is DFQATT and CDR2 is SNEGSKA (reference sequence). CDR3 in amino acids: CSAAWGSYEQYF. In nucleotides, the CDR3 is TGCAGTGCAGCCTGGGGCAGCTACGAGCAGTACTTC.

At least ten counts were recorded for this clonotype. The rearrangement uses TRBV12-3 or TRBV12-4 and TRBJ1-4, with TRBD1 matching 9 bases. V trimming: 6 bases; J trimming: 7 bases; junction bases outside the gene matches: 6. CDR3 length equals 14 residues. Here the CDR3 reads CASSLDRGGEKLFF. In nucleotides, the CDR3 is TGTGCCAGCAGCCTGGACAGGGGAGGTGAAAAACTGTTTTTT.

This clonotype has a handful of counts. The chain joins TRBV21-1 to TRBJ2-3; the DNA was not used to check the table's D call, TRBD1. TRBV21-1 is a pseudogene segment. This CDR3 contains 14 residues. Written as DNA, the CDR3 is TGTGCCAGGAACCCGGCTACTAGCACAGATACGCAGTATTTT. It specifies CARNPATSTDTQYF.

This chain connects TRBV3-1 to TRBJ2-6; D remains ambiguous. The V end was cut by 3 bases, the J end by 0 bases, with 18 bases between. CDR3 size: 19 residues. The V gene's germline CDR1 is LGHDT and CDR2 YNNKEL (reference sequence). This chain's CDR3 is CASSQPHSTGGSGANVLTF. The CDR3 nucleotides are TGTGCCAGCAGCCAGCCCCACTCCACCGGCGGCTCTGGGGCCAACGTCCTGACTTTC.

At least ten counts were recorded for this clonotype. The gene calls are TRBV6-5 and TRBJ1-2, with D possibly matching TRBD1 (5 bases). Trimming removed 0 bases from V and 8 bases from J, with 13 bases in between. The CDR3 covers 14 residues. Per germline, CDR1 MNHEY and CDR2 SVGAGI. The CDR3 spells CASSYSGQGGGYTF. CDR3 in DNA: TGTGCCAGCAGTTACTCGGGTCAGGGAGGGGGCTACACCTTC.

This clonotype has a count of ten or more. The J gene is TRBJ2-5, the V gene TRBV20-1, with D possibly matching TRBD1 (6 bases). The CDR3 loop spans 15 amino acids. With 2 bases removed from V and 2 bases from J, the gap between germline ends came to 15 bases. Per germline, CDR1 DFQATT and CDR2 SNEGSKA (reference sequence). Written as DNA, the CDR3 is TGCAGTGCTAGATTGACAGGTCTCGCTCAAGAGACCCAGTACTTC. Translating gives CSARLTGLAQETQYF.

The rearrangement links TRBV7-2 to TRBJ2-6; D might be TRBD1 (5 bases). Germline V gene sequence: CDR1 SGHTA, CDR2 FQGNSA. The CDR3 totals 17 residues. Trimming shortened V by 5 bases and J by 2 bases, and 16 bases separated the two germline ends. The CDR3 DNA follows: TGTGCCAGCAGCCGAGAAGGGGCTCTTACTGGGGCCAACGTCCTGACTTTC. Translated: CASSREGALTGANVLTF.

This clonotype was counted only a few times. CDR3 loop: CSVQQATNEKLFF. The CDR3 DNA follows: TGCAGCGTTCAACAAGCAACTAATGAAAAACTGTTTTTT. The J gene is TRBJ1-4, the V gene TRBV29-1, with no clear D. Between the trimmed V and J ends, which lost 5 bases and 0 bases, there was a span of 7 bases. Looked up from germline, CDR1 is SQVTM and CDR2 is ANQGSEA. This CDR3 spans 13 amino acids.

V gene TRBV5-1 combines with J gene TRBJ2-3; D gene ambiguous. Between the trimmed V and J ends, which lost 4 bases and 6 bases, there was a span of 18 bases. The germline gives CDR1 SGHRS, CDR2 YFSETQ. The CDR3 is 15 residues long. The CDR3 DNA is TGCGCCAGCAGCAGCTGGCTCGGAGCTCCCGATACGCAGTATTTT. Translated, it gives CASSSWLGAPDTQYF.

This clonotype was seen only a few times. The chain is built from TRBV28 and TRBJ2-7; the D gene is possibly TRBD1 (5 bases). This CDR3 has 17 amino acids. Trimming cost V 4 bases and J 4 bases, with 23 bases left between them. Germline CDR1 is MDHEN and CDR2 is SYDVKM. This chain's CDR3 is CASSSQGLMAAYYEQYF. The CDR3 DNA sequence: TGTGCCAGCAGTTCTCAGGGTCTGATGGCTGCCTATTACGAGCAGTACTTC. Together with reference TRBV28 and TRBJ2-7, the CDR3 gives the full variable domain: DVKVTQSSRYLVKRTGEKVFLECVQDMDHENMFWYRQDPGLGLRLIYFSYDVKMKEKGDIPEGYSVSREKKERFSLILESASTNQTSMYLCASSSQGLMAAYYEQYFGPGTRLTVT.